This T cell receptor (beta chain) was profiled in a study of blood T cells in healthy people across ages. Findings of the study overall: Among T cells, TCR beta diversity per million cells dropped roughly linearly as age rose. It was the long-lived donors that had more naive CD4+ cells and higher diversity than aged donors.

In terms of origin and age, donors were healthy Caucasian individuals from Russia aged about 6 to 90. Investigators took around 11 milliliters of peripheral blood from every donor. This clonotype turned up a few times. No antigen is known for it. Trimming took off 1 base at V and 6 bases at J, with 7 bases between the two ends. The CDR3 sequence is 13 residues long. Per the germline V gene, CDR1 is LGHNA and CDR2 is YNFKEQ. With a J-beta primer mix and a sample-barcoded 5' primer, a second PCR ran roughly 6 to 11 cycles. TCRdb used MiXCR to reprocess the 5' RACE reads, holding one entry per CDR3 protein. The sample records roughly 930,000 distinct CDR3 sequences, approximately 49% being singletons.

This receptor was obtained from a man aged 25-45 years in good health. The sequenced sample was blood. This sequence joins TRBV4-2 and TRBJ2-1, with D hard to call. DNA of the CDR3: TGTGCCAGCAGCCAAGCACTCCCCAATGAGCAGTTCTTC. Translation gives CASSQALPNEQFF.